A single sample gave rise to the 21 T cell receptor beta chains below, sequenced in a study of OX40 agonist ivuxolimab in advanced cancers. TCRdb's copy holds only in-frame clones and misses some; the assay was immunoSEQ multiplex PCR. This table has tens of thousands of clones, 80% to 85% appearing once. Source: CD4+ or CD8+ T cells sorted from blood, taken in a trial of the OX40 agonist ivuxolimab. Receptor source: an adult with an advanced solid tumor such as melanoma, head and neck, liver or kidney cancer.

The genes are TRBV7-9 and TRBJ2-1; TRBD2 aligns across 8 bases. The CDR3 has 13 residues. V lost 5 bases and J lost 7; bases outside the gene matches: 4. From germline, CDR1 is SEHNR and CDR2 FQNEAQ (reference sequence). As DNA, the CDR3 is TGTGCCAGCAGCCCGGGACTAGGAAATGAGCAGTTCTTC. Protein: CASSPGLGNEQFF.

This chain connects TRBV5-1 to TRBJ2-2; 9 positions match TRBD1. With V trimmed by 9 bases and J by 0 bases, 3 bases remained unmatched. Per germline, CDR1 SGHRS and CDR2 YFSETQ. This CDR3 region has 14 residues. For the CDR3, the DNA is TGCGCCACCCGGACAGGGGCGAACACCGGGGAGCTGTTTTTT. As protein: CATRTGANTGELFF.

V usage is TRBV19 and J usage is TRBJ1-1; D possibly corresponds to TRBD1 (5 bases). Germline V lookup: CDR1 LNHDA, CDR2 SQIVND (reference sequence). The CDR3 is 15 amino acids. V gave up 7 bases and J gave up 0 bases, with 15 bases separating them. The CDR3 DNA sequence: TGTGCCAGTACCCCGGGTGGGGCTTTGAACACTGAAGCTTTCTTT. This gives the protein CASTPGGALNTEAFF.

J is TRBJ1-6 and V is TRBV6-1; 11 bases are a match to TRBD1. CDR3 length equals 15 residues. The trim removed 0 bases at V and 9 bases at J, leaving 1 base unmatched. Germline CDR1 reads MNHNS; CDR2 reads SASEGT. The CDR3 DNA reads TGTGCCAGCAGTGAAGCGGGACAGGGGGTTTCACCCCTCCACTTT. Translation gives CASSEAGQGVSPLHF.

The V call is TRBV5-4, the J call TRBJ2-3; TRBD2 agrees at 12 bases. The junction had 8 bases not matched to a gene; V was cut back by 4 bases and J by 2 bases. Germline CDR1 reads SGHNT; CDR2 reads YYREEE (reference sequence). CDR3 length equals 17 residues. This CDR3 reads CASSPKTSGGYTDTQYF. CDR3 in DNA: TGTGCCAGCAGCCCAAAGACTAGCGGGGGTTACACAGATACGCAGTATTTT.

The chain carries TRBV19 and TRBJ2-3; a possible D gene is TRBD2 (6 bases). V lost 3 bases to trimming and J lost 6 bases, with 13 bases between them. The length of the CDR3 is 14 residues. Germline V gene sequence: CDR1 LNHDA, CDR2 SQIVND (reference sequence). The CDR3 DNA is TGTGCCAGTAGTATCGGGGCAGGGACTGATACGCAGTATTTT. It codes for CASSIGAGTDTQYF.

This chain links TRBV9 with TRBJ1-2; 7 bases fit TRBD1. Losses at the gene ends were 3 bases for V and 2 bases for J; bases not matched to a gene: 10. Germline-derived CDR1 and CDR2 are SGDLS and YYNGEE. This CDR3 comprises 16 residues. This chain's CDR3 is CASSAAPMDRNYGYTF. Written as DNA, the CDR3 is TGTGCCAGCAGCGCAGCCCCGATGGACAGGAACTATGGCTACACCTTC. The full variable domain, rest sourced from reference TRBV9 and TRBJ1-2, is DSGVTQTPKHLITATGQRVTLRCSPRSGDLSVYWYQQSLDQGLQFLIQYYNGEERAKGNILERFSAQQFPDLHSELNLSSLELGDSALYFCASSAAPMDRNYGYTFGSGTRLTVV.

J is TRBJ1-4 and V is TRBV6-1; D gene ambiguous. The V and J ends lost 6 bases and 3 bases respectively, with 11 bases between them. In germline, CDR1 is MNHNS, CDR2 SASEGT. CDR3 length: 14 residues. DNA for the CDR3: TGTGCCAGCAGGCTCAGGTCCCCTAATGAAAAACTGTTTTTT. Protein sequence: CASRLRSPNEKLFF.

The chain employs TRBV5-4 and TRBJ1-1, with D tentatively TRBD1 (5 bases). V shed 1 base and J shed 0 bases, with 10 bases lying between them. Germline V CDR1 and CDR2: SGHNT, YYREEE (reference sequence). The CDR3 runs to 15 residues. The CDR3 bases are TGTGCCAGCAGCTTGTATAAGGGGATGAACACTGAAGCTTTCTTT. Translation gives CASSLYKGMNTEAFF. The whole variable domain, remainder taken from reference TRBV5-4 and TRBJ1-1, is ETGVTQSPTHLIKTRGQQVTLRCSSQSGHNTVSWYQQALGQGPQFIFQYYREEENGRGNFPPRFSGLQFPNYSSELNVNALELDDSALYLCASSLYKGMNTEAFFGQGTRLTVV.

The rearrangement links TRBV2 to TRBJ1-5; TRBD1 might be the D (5 bases). This CDR3 has 14 amino acids. Germline CDR1 SNHLY, CDR2 FYNNEI. Trimming shortened V by 7 bases and J by 7 bases, and 17 bases separated the two germline ends. The CDR3 here is CASTLLGVGQPQHF. Written as DNA, the CDR3 is TGTGCCAGCACCCTGCTGGGGGTAGGACAGCCCCAGCATTTT.

CDR3 sequence reads: CASKDGGDSPLHF. The CDR3 region has the DNA TGTGCCAGCAAGGACGGGGGAGATTCACCCCTCCACTTT. The chain links TRBV2 to TRBJ1-6, with TRBD1 as a possible D gene (5 bases). Germline values: CDR1 SNHLY, CDR2 FYNNEI. V was cut by 7 bases and J by 8 bases, with 12 bases left in between. The CDR3 runs 13 residues.

The genes are TRBV2 and TRBJ2-5; 12 bases agree with TRBD2. Germline V gene lookup returns CDR1 SNHLY and CDR2 FYNNEI. This CDR3 has 14 amino acids. The V segment lost 11 bases and the J segment 5 bases; nucleotides outside the gene matches: 9. The DNA of the CDR3 is TGTGCCGGCTCTAGCGGGGGGGCCGGGGAGACCCAGTACTTC. Translation: CAGSSGGAGETQYF.

The chain couples TRBV2 to TRBJ1-2; TRBD1 aligns across 7 bases. The J segment lost 7 bases and the V segment lost 7 bases, leaving 12 bases of the junction unmatched. Germline loops: CDR1 SNHLY, CDR2 FYNNEI. The CDR3 is 14 amino acids. This CDR3 is CASTPNLGGSGYTF. The CDR3 DNA reads TGTGCCAGCACTCCAAATCTAGGGGGCTCTGGCTACACCTTC. Looking up the rest from reference TRBV2 and TRBJ1-2 gives the full variable domain: EPEVTQTPSHQVTQMGQEVILRCVPISNHLYFYWYRQILGQKVEFLVSFYNNEISEKSEIFDDQFSVERPDGSNFTLKIRSTKLEDSAMYFCASTPNLGGSGYTFGSGTRLTVV.

This chain joins TRBV10-3 and TRBJ1-3, with no clear D. Germline CDR1 and CDR2: ENHRY and SYGVKD. This CDR3 contains 14 residues. Trimming removed 2 bases from V and 5 bases from J, with 10 bases in between. CDR3 sequence (DNA): TGTGCCATCAGTGAGGGGTTCCTCCGAAACACCATATATTTT. This sequence encodes CAISEGFLRNTIYF.

The V and J genes are TRBV5-4 and TRBJ1-2; no firm D call. The CDR3 totals 14 residues. V was clipped by 4 bases and J by 8 bases, with 18 bases between them. Germline lookup yields CDR1 SGHNT and CDR2 YYREEE (reference sequence). CDR3 in DNA: TGTGCCAGCAGCCTAGACGAAGGTCGCGGGGGCTACACCTTC. It specifies CASSLDEGRGGYTF.

This clone was counted a single time. The chain employs TRBV25-1 and TRBJ1-2; perhaps TRBD1 as D (5 bases). Germline V gene data show CDR1 as MGHDK and CDR2 as SYGVNS. CDR3 length: 13 amino acids. The V gene lost 2 bases and the J gene lost 5 bases, with 9 bases spanning the gap. CDR3 region: CASSEGGWYGYTF. Written as DNA, the CDR3 is TGTGCCAGCAGTGAAGGGGGGTGGTATGGCTACACCTTC.

The chain has TRBV7-2 and TRBJ2-2; D possibly corresponds to TRBD2 (5 bases). V lost 1 base and J 8 bases, leaving 8 bases between the germline ends. CDR1 and CDR2 from the germline V gene are SGHTA and FQGNSA. CDR3 length: 13 amino acids. The CDR3 sequence: CASSLVSGGELFF. The DNA of the CDR3 is TGTGCCAGCAGCTTAGTATCGGGGGGGGAGCTGTTTTTT.

This chain joins TRBV14 and TRBJ2-3; unclear D gene. The CDR3 totals 13 residues. Germline lookup yields CDR1 SGHDN and CDR2 FVKESK. Trimming left V 4 bases short and J 5 bases short, with 10 bases between. The CDR3 nucleotides read TGTGCCAGCAGCCCCTACGGCCTAGATACGCAGTATTTT. Translating it yields CASSPYGLDTQYF. The entire variable domain, with the rest obtained from reference TRBV14 and TRBJ2-3, is as follows: EAGVTQFPSHSVIEKGQTVTLRCDPISGHDNLYWYRRVMGKEIKFLLHFVKESKQDESGMPNNRFLAERTGGTYSTLKVQPAELEDSGVYFCASSPYGLDTQYFGPGTRLTVL.

This chain uses TRBV7-2 with TRBJ2-7, with TRBD1 as a possible D gene (6 bases). CDR3 size: 18 residues. With 1 base removed from V and 4 bases from J, the gap between germline ends came to 23 bases. Germline V gene lookup returns CDR1 SGHTA and CDR2 FQGNSA. This CDR3 reads CASSLGDKGATRWYEQYF. CDR3 sequence (DNA): TGTGCCAGCAGCTTAGGGGACAAGGGAGCTACTAGGTGGTACGAGCAGTACTTC.

The rearrangement links TRBV5-1 to TRBJ1-1; a possible D gene is TRBD1 (6 bases). Germline V lookup: CDR1 SGHRS, CDR2 YFSETQ. CDR3 length equals 14 residues. Trimming took off 2 bases at V and 4 bases at J, with 12 bases between the two ends. The CDR3 coding sequence is TGCGCCAGCAGCTTACAGTCGACAGGCACTGAAGCTTTCTTT. This gives the protein CASSLQSTGTEAFF.

This clone appeared a single time. This chain uses TRBV7-9 with TRBJ1-2, with 10 bases identical to TRBD1. Per the germline V gene, CDR1 is SEHNR and CDR2 is FQNEAQ (reference sequence). CDR3 length equals 18 residues. The V segment lost 5 bases and the J segment 1 base; nucleotides outside the gene matches: 13. CDR3 DNA sequence: TGTGCCAGCAGCCCCGTCCCGGGACAGGGGCCAGGTAACTATGGCTACACCTTC. Translating it yields CASSPVPGQGPGNYGYTF.